This is a list of T cell receptor beta chains from one sample in a study of CD8+CD57+ T cells in acquired aplastic anemia. TCRdb reprocessed the reads with MiXCR, giving one entry per CDR3 protein. Among 250,000 to 300,000 distinct CDR3 sequences listed, 55% to 65% were seen once. The material sequenced was sorted CD4+, CD8+, or CD8+CD57+ T cells (not recorded which) from PBMCs. Every receptor here comes from a human donor with severe aplastic anemia or a healthy control (not recorded which). The CDR3 runs from the conserved cysteine through the conserved F or W. The order of the fields is J gene, D gene, V gene, clone size, CDR3 DNA, CDR3 protein. A D gene is named only where the DNA matches it firmly. Rows give clone size only sometimes, using once, few, many, or a class for an expanded clone.

j_call: TRBJ2-1; d_call: TRBD1; v_call: TRBV2; clone_size: NA; cdr3_nt: TGTGCCAGCAGGGGGGACAGACGACAGTTCTTC; cdr3_aa: CASRGDRRQFF
j_call: TRBJ2-1; d_call: TRBD2; v_call: TRBV7-2; clone_size: NA; cdr3_nt: TGTGCCAGCAGCTTAGGTCGTCGACTAGCGGGGGCAAAATACAATGAGCAGTTCTTC; cdr3_aa: CASSLGRRLAGAKYNEQFF
j_call: TRBJ2-5; d_call: NA; v_call: TRBV7-2; clone_size: NA; cdr3_nt: TGTGCCAGCAGCACTGCCGGGTACCAAGAGACCCAGTACTTC; cdr3_aa: CASSTAGYQETQYF
j_call: TRBJ2-5; d_call: NA; v_call: TRBV10-3; clone_size: NA; cdr3_nt: TGTGCCATCAGTCTACCGGAGGAGGGGACCCAGTGCTTC; cdr3_aa: CAISLPEEGTQCF
j_call: TRBJ2-7; d_call: NA; v_call: TRBV5-1; clone_size: NA; cdr3_nt: TGCGCCAGCAGCTTGGACAGGGCTAACTACGAGCAGTACTTC; cdr3_aa: CASSLDRANYEQYF
j_call: TRBJ1-2; d_call: NA; v_call: TRBV19; clone_size: NA; cdr3_nt: TGTGCCAGTACCACCGCAAACTATGGCTACACCTTC; cdr3_aa: CASTTANYGYTF
j_call: TRBJ1-2; d_call: TRBD1; v_call: TRBV20-1; clone_size: NA; cdr3_nt: TGCAGTGCCCTGACCGGGACAGGAAACTATGGCTACACCTTC; cdr3_aa: CSALTGTGNYGYTF
j_call: TRBJ1-1; d_call: NA; v_call: TRBV7-9; clone_size: few; cdr3_nt: TGTGCCAGCAGCTTAGTTTCCGGGTTGAACACTGAAGCTTTCTTT; cdr3_aa: CASSLVSGLNTEAFF
j_call: TRBJ2-3; d_call: TRBD2; v_call: TRBV7-2; clone_size: NA; cdr3_nt: TGTGCCAACAGCTTAGCGCGGGGGGACACAGATACGCAGTATTTT; cdr3_aa: CANSLARGDTDTQYF
j_call: TRBJ1-2; d_call: TRBD1; v_call: TRBV29-1; clone_size: NA; cdr3_nt: TGCAGCGCTGACCCGGGACAGGGCTATGGCTACACCTTC; cdr3_aa: CSADPGQGYGYTF
j_call: TRBJ2-7; d_call: NA; v_call: TRBV29-1; clone_size: NA; cdr3_nt: TGCAGCGTTGAAACGAAAGGGGTCGAGCAGTACTTC; cdr3_aa: CSVETKGVEQYF
j_call: TRBJ2-1; d_call: NA; v_call: TRBV19; clone_size: many; cdr3_nt: TGTGCCAGTAGTATTTGGCGAGGAAATGAGCAGTTCTTC; cdr3_aa: CASSIWRGNEQFF
j_call: TRBJ2-7; d_call: TRBD1; v_call: TRBV20-1; clone_size: NA; cdr3_nt: TGCAGTGCCCTGGGACAGACCTACGAGCAGTACTTC; cdr3_aa: CSALGQTYEQYF
j_call: TRBJ1-6; d_call: NA; v_call: TRBV20-1; clone_size: many; cdr3_nt: TGCAGTGCCCCGTGGGGCAGTTCCGGGAATTCACCCCTCCACTTT; cdr3_aa: CSAPWGSSGNSPLHF
j_call: TRBJ2-1; d_call: TRBD2; v_call: TRBV7-3; clone_size: NA; cdr3_nt: TGTGCCAGCACAAGGACTAGCGGTCGCAATGAGCAGTTCTTC; cdr3_aa: CASTRTSGRNEQFF
j_call: TRBJ2-3; d_call: TRBD2; v_call: TRBV20-1; clone_size: NA; cdr3_nt: TGCAGTGCTGTCAGACTAGCGGCAGATACGCAGTATTTT; cdr3_aa: CSAVRLAADTQYF
j_call: TRBJ2-5; d_call: NA; v_call: TRBV5-1; clone_size: NA; cdr3_nt: TGCGCCAGCAGTTCCGGACAGCCCGTGAGAGAGACCCAGTACTTC; cdr3_aa: CASSSGQPVRETQYF
j_call: TRBJ2-5; d_call: TRBD2; v_call: TRBV12-5; clone_size: many; cdr3_nt: TGTGCTAGTGGCCCGGGGGGTCTCTCGACCCAGTACTTC; cdr3_aa: CASGPGGLSTQYF
j_call: TRBJ1-1; d_call: TRBD1; v_call: TRBV4-2; clone_size: NA; cdr3_nt: TGTGCCAGCAGCCAACGACAGGGGGTGAACACTGAAGCTTTCTTT; cdr3_aa: CASSQRQGVNTEAFF
j_call: TRBJ2-2; d_call: TRBD1; v_call: TRBV27; clone_size: few; cdr3_nt: TGTGCCAGCAGCCGGACAGGGGTCTTCGCCCGGGAGCTGTTTTTT; cdr3_aa: CASSRTGVFARELFF
j_call: TRBJ2-1; d_call: NA; v_call: TRBV7-8; clone_size: NA; cdr3_nt: TGTGCCAGCAGCTTTAAACTGGATGAGCAGTTCTTC; cdr3_aa: CASSFKLDEQFF
j_call: TRBJ2-2; d_call: TRBD2; v_call: TRBV12-3/TRBV12-4; clone_size: few; cdr3_nt: TGTGCCAGCGGACCGGGACTAGAATCTACCGGGGAGCTGTTTTTT; cdr3_aa: CASGPGLESTGELFF
j_call: TRBJ2-5; d_call: NA; v_call: TRBV7-2; clone_size: NA; cdr3_nt: TGTGCCAGCAGCACCCTAACCGGGACAAGTGAGACCCAGTACTTC; cdr3_aa: CASSTLTGTSETQYF
j_call: TRBJ2-2; d_call: NA; v_call: TRBV9; clone_size: NA; cdr3_nt: TGTGCCAGCAGCTCCGGGACCAGGCTTAACACCGGGGAGCTGTTTTTT; cdr3_aa: CASSSGTRLNTGELFF
j_call: TRBJ2-5; d_call: TRBD1; v_call: TRBV5-4; clone_size: once; cdr3_nt: TGTGCCAGCAGCCTCAGACAGGGGGCGCAGCAAGAGACCCAGTACTTC; cdr3_aa: CASSLRQGAQQETQYF
j_call: TRBJ2-7; d_call: NA; v_call: TRBV11-2; clone_size: NA; cdr3_nt: TGTGCCAGCAGCCCGGGGACATCCCGTTCGAGGTACTTC; cdr3_aa: CASSPGTSRSRYF
j_call: TRBJ2-7; d_call: TRBD1; v_call: TRBV9; clone_size: few; cdr3_nt: TGTGCCAGCAGCGTGAATACAGGGGGCTACGAGCAGTACTTC; cdr3_aa: CASSVNTGGYEQYF
j_call: TRBJ2-7; d_call: NA; v_call: TRBV5-1; clone_size: many; cdr3_nt: TGTGCCAGCAGCGTCCGGGACGGCACCTACGAGCAGTACTTC; cdr3_aa: CASSVRDGTYEQYF
j_call: TRBJ2-7; d_call: NA; v_call: TRBV20-1; clone_size: NA; cdr3_nt: TGCAGTGCTAAAAATGGGGAAGAGCAGTACTTC; cdr3_aa: CSAKNGEEQYF
j_call: TRBJ1-2; d_call: NA; v_call: TRBV4-3; clone_size: many; cdr3_nt: TGCGCCAGCAGCCAAGGGTCTGGGGTTGGTGGCTACACCTTC; cdr3_aa: CASSQGSGVGGYTF
j_call: TRBJ2-6; d_call: NA; v_call: TRBV5-1; clone_size: NA; cdr3_nt: TGCGCCAGCAGCAGACAAAGCTCTGGGGCCAACGTCCTGACTTTC; cdr3_aa: CASSRQSSGANVLTF
j_call: TRBJ1-2; d_call: TRBD1; v_call: TRBV7-9; clone_size: NA; cdr3_nt: TGTGCCAGCAGACCGACAGGGGGATGGTATGGCTACACCTTC; cdr3_aa: CASRPTGGWYGYTF
j_call: TRBJ1-2; d_call: NA; v_call: TRBV27; clone_size: many; cdr3_nt: TGTGCCAGCAGTTTCCGAGGGAACTATGGCTACACCTTC; cdr3_aa: CASSFRGNYGYTF
j_call: TRBJ2-3; d_call: NA; v_call: TRBV2; clone_size: NA; cdr3_nt: TGTGCCAGCAGTGCGGGGGACACAGATACGCAGTATTTT; cdr3_aa: CASSAGDTDTQYF
j_call: TRBJ2-1; d_call: NA; v_call: TRBV2; clone_size: few; cdr3_nt: TGTGCCAGCGGTGGCGGAGAGCAGTTCTTC; cdr3_aa: CASGGGEQFF
j_call: TRBJ1-2; d_call: NA; v_call: TRBV29-1; clone_size: few; cdr3_nt: TGCAGCGCTACGGACAGCCTCTATGGCTACACCTTC; cdr3_aa: CSATDSLYGYTF
j_call: TRBJ1-5; d_call: NA; v_call: TRBV24-1; clone_size: few; cdr3_nt: TGTGCCACCAGTGACCCAGGACAACCTAGCAATCAGCCCCAGCATTTT; cdr3_aa: CATSDPGQPSNQPQHF
j_call: TRBJ2-5; d_call: TRBD2; v_call: TRBV11-2; clone_size: many; cdr3_nt: TGTGCCAGCAGCTTGACTAGCAGCCAAGAGACCCAGTACTTC; cdr3_aa: CASSLTSSQETQYF
j_call: TRBJ2-1; d_call: TRBD2; v_call: TRBV7-3; clone_size: NA; cdr3_nt: TGTGCCAGCAGCTTAAACAGCGGGGTGACCTCCTACAATGAGCAGTTCTTC; cdr3_aa: CASSLNSGVTSYNEQFF
j_call: TRBJ2-3; d_call: TRBD2; v_call: TRBV24-1; clone_size: many; cdr3_nt: TGTGCCACCAGTGGGAGCGGGGGGGCCGGAGGCACAGATACGCAGTATTTT; cdr3_aa: CATSGSGGAGGTDTQYF
j_call: TRBJ1-1; d_call: NA; v_call: TRBV14; clone_size: NA; cdr3_nt: TGTGCCAGCAGCCTCGATGCGGGGCCAGCTTTCTTT; cdr3_aa: CASSLDAGPAFF
j_call: TRBJ1-3; d_call: NA; v_call: TRBV13; clone_size: many; cdr3_nt: TGTGCCAGCAGCTTAACGAGCGGCAGGGGAGTCATTACCATATATTTT; cdr3_aa: CASSLTSGRGVITIYF
j_call: TRBJ2-5; d_call: NA; v_call: TRBV18; clone_size: few; cdr3_nt: TGTGCCAGCTCACCGTCTGTCCTAGAGACCCAGTACTTC; cdr3_aa: CASSPSVLETQYF
j_call: TRBJ2-3; d_call: NA; v_call: TRBV20-1; clone_size: many; cdr3_nt: TGCAGTGCGCTAGAGGGGGGGCGGGGCCACACAGATACGCAGTATTTT; cdr3_aa: CSALEGGRGHTDTQYF